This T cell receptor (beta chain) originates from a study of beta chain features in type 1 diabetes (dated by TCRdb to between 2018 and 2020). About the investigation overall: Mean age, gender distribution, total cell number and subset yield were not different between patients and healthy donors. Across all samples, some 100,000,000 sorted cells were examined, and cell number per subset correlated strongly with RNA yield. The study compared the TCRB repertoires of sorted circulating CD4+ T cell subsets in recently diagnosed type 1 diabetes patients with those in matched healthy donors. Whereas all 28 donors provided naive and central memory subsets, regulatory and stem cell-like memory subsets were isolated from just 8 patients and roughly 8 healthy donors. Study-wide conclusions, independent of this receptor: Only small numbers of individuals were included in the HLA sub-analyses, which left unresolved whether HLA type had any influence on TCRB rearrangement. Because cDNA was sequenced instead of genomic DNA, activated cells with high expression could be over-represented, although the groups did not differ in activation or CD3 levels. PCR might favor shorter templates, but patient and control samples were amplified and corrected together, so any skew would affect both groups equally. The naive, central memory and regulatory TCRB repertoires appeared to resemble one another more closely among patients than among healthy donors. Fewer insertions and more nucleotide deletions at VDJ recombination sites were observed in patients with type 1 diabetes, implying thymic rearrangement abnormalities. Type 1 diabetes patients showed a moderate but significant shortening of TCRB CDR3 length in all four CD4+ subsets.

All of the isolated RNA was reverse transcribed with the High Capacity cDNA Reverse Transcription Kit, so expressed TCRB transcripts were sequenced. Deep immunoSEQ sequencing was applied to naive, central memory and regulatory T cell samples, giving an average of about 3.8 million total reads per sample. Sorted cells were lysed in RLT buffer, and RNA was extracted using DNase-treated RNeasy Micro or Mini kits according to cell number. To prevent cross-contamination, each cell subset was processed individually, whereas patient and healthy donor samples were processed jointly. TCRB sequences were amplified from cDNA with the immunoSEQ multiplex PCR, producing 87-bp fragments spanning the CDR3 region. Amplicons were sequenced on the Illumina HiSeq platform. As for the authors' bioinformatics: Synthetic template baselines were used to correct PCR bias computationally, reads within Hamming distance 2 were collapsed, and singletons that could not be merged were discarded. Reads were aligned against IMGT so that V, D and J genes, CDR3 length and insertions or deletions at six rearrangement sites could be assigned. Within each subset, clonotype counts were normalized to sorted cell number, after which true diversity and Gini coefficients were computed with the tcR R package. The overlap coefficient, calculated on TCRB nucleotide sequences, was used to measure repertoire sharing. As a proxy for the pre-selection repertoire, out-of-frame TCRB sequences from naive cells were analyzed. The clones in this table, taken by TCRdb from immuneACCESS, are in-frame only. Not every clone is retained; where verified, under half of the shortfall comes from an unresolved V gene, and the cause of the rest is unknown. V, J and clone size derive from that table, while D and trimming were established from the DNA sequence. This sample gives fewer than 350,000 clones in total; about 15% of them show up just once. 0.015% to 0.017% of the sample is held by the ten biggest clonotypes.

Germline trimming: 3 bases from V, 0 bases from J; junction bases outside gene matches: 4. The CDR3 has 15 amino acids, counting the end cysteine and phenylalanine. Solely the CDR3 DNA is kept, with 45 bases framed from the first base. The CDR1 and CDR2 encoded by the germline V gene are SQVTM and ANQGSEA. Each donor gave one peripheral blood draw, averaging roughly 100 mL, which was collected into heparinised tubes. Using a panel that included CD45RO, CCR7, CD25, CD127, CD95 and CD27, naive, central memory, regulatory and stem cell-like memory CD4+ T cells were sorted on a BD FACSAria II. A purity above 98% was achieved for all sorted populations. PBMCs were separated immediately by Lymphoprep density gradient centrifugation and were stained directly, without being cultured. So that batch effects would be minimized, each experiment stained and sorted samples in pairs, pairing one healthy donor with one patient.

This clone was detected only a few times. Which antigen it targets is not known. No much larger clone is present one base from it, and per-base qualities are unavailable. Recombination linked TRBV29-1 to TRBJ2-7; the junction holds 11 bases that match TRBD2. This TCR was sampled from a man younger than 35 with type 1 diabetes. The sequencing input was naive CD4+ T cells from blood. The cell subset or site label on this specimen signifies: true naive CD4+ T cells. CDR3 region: CSVEVTSGSSYEQYF. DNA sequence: TGCAGCGTTGAGGTCACTAGCGGGAGCTCCTACGAGCAGTACTTC.